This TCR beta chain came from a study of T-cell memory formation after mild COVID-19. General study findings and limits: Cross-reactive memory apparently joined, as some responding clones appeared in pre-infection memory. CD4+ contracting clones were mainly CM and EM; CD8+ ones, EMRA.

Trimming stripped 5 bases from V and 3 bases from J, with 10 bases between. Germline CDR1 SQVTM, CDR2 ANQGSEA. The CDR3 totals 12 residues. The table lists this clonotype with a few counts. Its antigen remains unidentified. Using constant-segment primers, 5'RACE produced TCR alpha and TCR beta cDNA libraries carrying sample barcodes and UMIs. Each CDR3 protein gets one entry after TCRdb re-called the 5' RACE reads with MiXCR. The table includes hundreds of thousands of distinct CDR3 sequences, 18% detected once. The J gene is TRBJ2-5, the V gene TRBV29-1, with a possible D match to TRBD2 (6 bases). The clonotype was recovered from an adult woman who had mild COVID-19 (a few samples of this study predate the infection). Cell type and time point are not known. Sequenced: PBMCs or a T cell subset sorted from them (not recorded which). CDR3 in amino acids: CSVPGTEETQYF. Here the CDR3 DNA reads TGCAGCGTTCCCGGGACTGAAGAGACCCAGTACTTC.